This T cell receptor (beta chain) derives from a study of control samples from healthy donors and cancer patients. V shed 0 bases, J shed 10 bases, and the junction held 6 bases outside the gene matches. Per the germline V gene, CDR1 is WSHSY and CDR2 is SAAADI. This CDR3 comprises 15 residues. This clone appeared a few times. Clones were sequenced by immunoSEQ multiplex PCR, and TCRdb holds only the in-frame ones, with some missing. The sample lists approximately 79,000 clones, about nine tenths occurring once. The TCR sequence derives from a man aged 45-60 years in good health. The chain joins TRBV10-2 to TRBJ2-1; 10 nucleotides match TRBD2. The sample consisted of blood. As DNA, the CDR3 is TGCGCCAGCAGTGAGTCTGGAGCGGGGGGGCGGGAGCAGTTCTTC. Its protein product is CASSESGAGGREQFF.